The text below deals with one T cell receptor beta chain. The entry originates in a study of blood T cell repertoires in COVID-19. The wider study: Sites in the United States, Italy and Spain provided acute and convalescent COVID-19 samples. The analysed material was cDNA or gDNA that came from T cells, B-cell-depleted T cells, or PBMCs.

Authors' methods: It was from reference gene primer amplification that nucleated cell counts were estimated. The assay was immunoSEQ multiplex PCR, and TCRdb's table has in-frame clones only and misses some. The V and J calls and clone size were taken over from that table, and D and trimming were inferred from the DNA. The sample holds about 160,000 clones, about nine tenths seen once. This receptor was obtained from a man aged 55 to 69 with active or convalescent COVID-19. Material: peripheral blood.

The CDR3 DNA reads TGTGCCAGCAGCCCCACCCCGGGCGGGGAGCTGTTTTTT. Amino acid sequence: CASSPTPGGELFF. The chain is built from TRBV7-2 and TRBJ2-2; no definite D call. Germline loops: CDR1 SGHTA, CDR2 FQGNSA. This CDR3 is 13 amino acids long. V was pared by 5 bases and J by 7 bases, with 11 bases between.